This TCR beta chain was recovered during a study of blood T cell repertoires in COVID-19. Background on the study: Collection of acute and convalescent COVID-19 samples took place in the United States, Italy and Spain. PBMCs, B-cell-depleted T cells, or T cells provided the cDNA or gDNA that made up the material.

The ends were cut back, 6 bases at V and 6 bases at J, with 14 bases in the middle. From germline, CDR1 is MDHEN and CDR2 SYDVKM. This CDR3 is built from 14 residues. Libraries were prepared by immunoSEQ multiplex PCR; TCRdb keeps only in-frame clonotypes and omits some of them. Among about 260,000 clones listed, around 90% were seen once. This rearrangement joins TRBV28 to TRBJ2-2; weak D call: TRBD2 (5 bases). Sequencing was carried out using peripheral blood. The TCR sequence derives from a human donor in a cohort sampled during active COVID-19. Here the CDR3 DNA reads TGTGCCAGCAGGTTAGCGATCCTCTCCGGGGAGCTGTTTTTT. Amino acid sequence: CASRLAILSGELFF.